A selection of T cell receptor beta chains follows, all from one sample in a study of T cell repertoires in cytomegalovirus infection. TCRdb fed the reads into MiXCR, producing one record per CDR3 protein. The sample carries 800,000 to 950,000 distinct CDR3 sequences, over 25% recorded once. These receptors are not linked to any known antigen. This sample comprised cultured CD8+ T cells from PBMCs, obtained from culture after CMV antigen stimulation. These receptors were obtained from a human donor in good health (CMV status not recorded). Some clones in this sample may be carry-over from other donors' samples. The CDR3 runs from the conserved cysteine through the conserved F or W. The order of the fields is clone size, D gene, V gene, J gene, CDR3 DNA, CDR3 protein. The D gene is left open where the match is weak. Expanded clones are given a class, and other clones once, few, many or no size at all.

.	.	TRBV7-9	TRBJ1-2	TGTGCCAGCAGCGAGGACAGTCCCTATGGCTACACCTTC	CASSEDSPYGYTF
.	.	TRBV29-1	TRBJ2-1	TGCAGCGCTCAAGACAATGAGCAGTTCTTC	CSAQDNEQFF
once	.	TRBV6-5	TRBJ1-1	TGTGCCAGCAGTTATATAGGGACCAACACTGAAGCTTTCTTT	CASSYIGTNTEAFF
.	.	TRBV6-6	TRBJ1-1	TGTGCCAGCATCCTGACTGAAGCTTTCTTT	CASILTEAFF
few	.	TRBV9	TRBJ1-1	TGTGCCAGCAGCGTGGACTTGGGGGACACTGAAGCTTTCTTT	CASSVDLGDTEAFF
few	.	TRBV7-9	TRBJ1-1	TGTGCCAGCAGCTTATTTCCCTCTGGGGCGAACACTGAAGCTTTCTTT	CASSLFPSGANTEAFF
few	.	TRBV19	TRBJ2-7	TGTGCCAGTAGTCCGCGGCCCCTTCCAGCCCCTTACGAGCAGTACTTC	CASSPRPLPAPYEQYF
few	.	TRBV27	TRBJ1-1	TGTGCCAGCAGATACCTACAGGGAGGAAGGAGCACTGAAGCTTTCTTT	CASRYLQGGRSTEAFF
.	.	TRBV27	TRBJ2-3	TGTGCCAGCAGTTTGGCAGCGACAGATACGCAGTATTTT	CASSLAATDTQYF
.	.	TRBV12-5	TRBJ1-4	TGTGCTAGTGGTTTGGTACAAGGGACGTTTAATGAAAAACTGTTTTTT	CASGLVQGTFNEKLFF
few	TRBD2	TRBV7-6	TRBJ2-2	TGTGCCAGCCGCCTACTAGCGGGTAGAGGGGAGCTGTTTTTT	CASRLLAGRGELFF
many	TRBD1	TRBV7-8	TRBJ2-3	TGTGCCAGCAGCACGACAGGGGGTAGCACAGATACGCAGTATTTT	CASSTTGGSTDTQYF
few	.	TRBV6-6	TRBJ2-5	TGTGCCAGTACCTTCGAAGAGACCCAGTACTTC	CASTFEETQYF
.	TRBD1	TRBV7-6	TRBJ1-1	TGTGTCAGCAGCTTAGCCTGGACAGGCGCTGAAGCTTTCTTT	CVSSLAWTGAEAFF
.	.	TRBV7-2	TRBJ1-5	TGTGCCAGCAACTTAAATAGGGGAATCGATCAGCCCCAGCATTTT	CASNLNRGIDQPQHF
many	TRBD2	TRBV7-2	TRBJ2-1	TGTGCCAGCAGCCCGGAGCGGGGGAGATACAATGAGCAGTTCTTC	CASSPERGRYNEQFF
few	TRBD1	TRBV27	TRBJ1-2	TGTGCCAGCAGTTTATCGACAGGGGTGGGCTACACCTTC	CASSLSTGVGYTF
many	.	TRBV10-3	TRBJ2-4	TGTGCCACCTCAGGGGAGGAGGACATTCAGTACTTC	CATSGEEDIQYF
few	.	TRBV2	TRBJ2-5	TGTGCCAGCAGTGAAGCGCTTCAGGGCACATTGGGACAAGAGACCCAGTACTTC	CASSEALQGTLGQETQYF
many	.	TRBV7-9	TRBJ1-3	TGTGCCAGCAGCTTAGCCACTGATGACTCTGGAAACACCATATATTTT	CASSLATDDSGNTIYF
many	.	TRBV2	TRBJ2-1	TGTGCCAGCCTGAGAGGCGGGGTGTCCTACAATGAGCAGTTCTTC	CASLRGGVSYNEQFF
many	.	TRBV7-8	TRBJ2-3	TGTGCCAGCAGCTTACCCAGCAGGAGCACAGATACGCAGTATTTT	CASSLPSRSTDTQYF
.	.	TRBV7-6	TRBJ1-3	TGTGCCAGCAGCTTACTCATCGGGGTCCCTGGAAACACCATATATTTT	CASSLLIGVPGNTIYF
.	TRBD1	TRBV29-1	TRBJ2-2	TGCAGGGCTGAGGACAGGGTGACCGGGGAGCTGTTTTTT	CRAEDRVTGELFF
once	TRBD1	TRBV2	TRBJ1-4	TGTGCCAGCAGTGAGCAGGGGGCGAACGGGGAAAAACTGTTTTTT	CASSEQGANGEKLFF
.	.	TRBV13	TRBJ2-6	TGTGCCAGCCCGGTTTCTGGGACCAACGTCCTGACTTTC	CASPVSGTNVLTF
few	.	TRBV14	TRBJ2-5	TGTGCCAGCAGCCCCAGGACAGCTATCCAAGAGACCCAGTACTTC	CASSPRTAIQETQYF
few	.	TRBV14	TRBJ1-1	TGTGCCAGCACCCGGCTGAGGGCCACTGAAGCTTTCTTT	CASTRLRATEAFF
.	TRBD1	TRBV6-6	TRBJ1-5	TGTGCCAGCAGTGACGGACAGGGCATTCATCAGCCCCAGCATTTT	CASSDGQGIHQPQHF
many	.	TRBV7-6	TRBJ1-5	TGTGCCAGCAGCTTAGCAGGGGCAAATCAGCCCCAGCATTTT	CASSLAGANQPQHF
.	TRBD2	TRBV6-5	TRBJ2-2	TGTGCCAGCAGTTACGGGGTAGCGGGGGGGATCGGGGAGCTGTTTTTT	CASSYGVAGGIGELFF
.	.	TRBV7-9	TRBJ2-2	TGTGCCAGCAGCTTATTTCCCGGGGAGCTGTTTTTT	CASSLFPGELFF
few	TRBD2	TRBV4-1	TRBJ2-1	TGCGCCAGCAGCCAAGGGACTAGCGGGGTATTCTCCTACAATGAGCAGTTCTTC	CASSQGTSGVFSYNEQFF
.	TRBD2	TRBV6-6	TRBJ2-2	TGTGCCAGCAGTTACTCAAGCGGGGATTACACCGGGGAGCTGTTTTTT	CASSYSSGDYTGELFF
few	.	TRBV29-1	TRBJ1-1	TGCAGCGTTGAAGGGGCAGGGACGAACACTGAAGCTTTCTTT	CSVEGAGTNTEAFF
many	.	TRBV12-3/TRBV12-4	TRBJ1-1	TGTGCCAGCACCCCTTTCCGGGCCCAGAGTAACACTGAAGCTTTCTTT	CASTPFRAQSNTEAFF
many	.	TRBV7-6	TRBJ2-6	TGTGCCAGCAGCTCCATTTTTGGGGCCAACGTCCTGACTTTC	CASSSIFGANVLTF
.	.	TRBV7-2	TRBJ2-2	TGTGCCAGCGGCGTTAGCGGGGAGCTGTTTTTT	CASGVSGELFF
.	.	TRBV7-9	TRBJ1-3	TGTGCCAGCAGCCGCTCGGGACGACTAACGTCTGGAAACACCATATATTTT	CASSRSGRLTSGNTIYF
few	TRBD2	TRBV4-3	TRBJ2-3	TGCGCCAGAATAGCGGTTAGCGGGGGGACAGATACGCAGTATTTT	CARIAVSGGTDTQYF
.	.	TRBV6-2/TRBV6-3	TRBJ2-2	TGTGCCAGCAAGGCCCCCGGGGCGTACACCGGGGAGCTGTTTTTT	CASKAPGAYTGELFF
many	.	TRBV7-3	TRBJ2-1	TGTGCCAGCAGCCTCGGATGGGGGGCAGGAGATGAGCAGTTCTTC	CASSLGWGAGDEQFF